The source of this T cell receptor (beta chain) is a study of blood T cell repertoires in COVID-19. Whole-study context: The United States, Italy and Spain were the sources of the acute and convalescent COVID-19 samples. Sources were T cells, B-cell-depleted T cells, or PBMCs; the material itself was cDNA or gDNA.

In germline, CDR1 is MNHEY, CDR2 SVGAGI. Losses at the gene ends were 6 bases for V and 3 bases for J; bases not matched to a gene: 3. The CDR3 is 14 residues long. Authors' analysis steps: By means of reference gene primer amplification, nucleated cell counts were estimated. TCRdb keeps only in-frame clones here, not all; method: immunoSEQ multiplex PCR. V and J calls and clone size come straight from that table; D and trimming were deduced from the DNA. The table has around 300,000 clones, approximately 91% seen once; the top ten hold approximately 2.2%. Sequenced input: peripheral blood. The rearrangement links TRBV6-5 to TRBJ1-2, with 11 nucleotides matching TRBD1. This clonotype was sampled from a man over 45 with acute or convalescent COVID-19. CDR3 sequence: CASSQGQGDYGYTF. DNA for the CDR3: TGTGCCAGCAGCCAGGGACAGGGGGACTATGGCTACACCTTC.